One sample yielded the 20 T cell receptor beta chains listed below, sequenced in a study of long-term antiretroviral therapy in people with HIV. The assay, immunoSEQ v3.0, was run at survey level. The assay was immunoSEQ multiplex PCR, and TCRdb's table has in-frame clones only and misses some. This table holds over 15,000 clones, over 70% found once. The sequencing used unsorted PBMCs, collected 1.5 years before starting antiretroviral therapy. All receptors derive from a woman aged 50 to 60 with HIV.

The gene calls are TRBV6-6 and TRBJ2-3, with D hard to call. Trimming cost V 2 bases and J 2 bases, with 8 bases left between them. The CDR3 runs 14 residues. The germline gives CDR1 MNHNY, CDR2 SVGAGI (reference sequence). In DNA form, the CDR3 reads TGTGCCAGCAGTTACCTCGGCCCCACAGATACGCAGTATTTT. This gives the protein CASSYLGPTDTQYF.

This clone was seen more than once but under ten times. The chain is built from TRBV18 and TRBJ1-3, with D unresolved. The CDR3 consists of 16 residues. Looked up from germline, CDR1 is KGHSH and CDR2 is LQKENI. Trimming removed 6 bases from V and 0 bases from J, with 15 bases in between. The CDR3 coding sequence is TGTGCCAGCTCCCCCGGGCCCCCGGACTCTGGAAACACCATATATTTT. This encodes CASSPGPPDSGNTIYF. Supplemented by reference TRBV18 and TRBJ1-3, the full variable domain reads NAGVMQNPRHLVRRRGQEARLRCSPMKGHSHVYWYRQLPEEGLKFMVYLQKENIIDESGMPKERFSAEFPKEGPSILRIQQVVRGDSAAYFCASSPGPPDSGNTIYFGEGSWLTVV.

CDR3 region: CASSLGSGVGETQYF. In DNA, the CDR3 is TGTGCCAGCAGTTTAGGGTCGGGGGTAGGCGAGACCCAGTACTTC. The chain is built from TRBV27 and TRBJ2-5, with D possibly matching TRBD2 (6 bases). V was shortened by 2 bases and J by 5 bases, with 15 bases between the two germline ends. Germline V CDR1 and CDR2: MNHEY, SMNVEV (reference sequence). The CDR3 consists of 15 residues.

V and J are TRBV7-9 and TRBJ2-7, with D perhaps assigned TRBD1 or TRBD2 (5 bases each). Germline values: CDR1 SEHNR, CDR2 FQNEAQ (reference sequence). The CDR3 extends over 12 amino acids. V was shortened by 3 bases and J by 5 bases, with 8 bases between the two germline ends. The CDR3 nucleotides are TGTGCCAGCAGCTTCGGGACGGACGAGCAGTACTTC. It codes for CASSFGTDEQYF. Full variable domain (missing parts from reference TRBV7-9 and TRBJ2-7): DTGVSQNPRHKITKRGQNVTFRCDPISEHNRLYWYRQTLGQGPEFLTYFQNEAQLEKSRLLSDRFSAERPKGSFSTLEIQRTEQGDSAMYLCASSFGTDEQYFGPGTRLTVT.

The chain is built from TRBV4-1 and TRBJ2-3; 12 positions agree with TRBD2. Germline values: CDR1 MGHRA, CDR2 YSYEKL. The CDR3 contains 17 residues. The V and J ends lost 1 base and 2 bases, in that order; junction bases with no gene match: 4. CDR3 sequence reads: CASSQASGGANTDTQYF. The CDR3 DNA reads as TGCGCCAGCAGCCAAGCTAGCGGGGGGGCTAACACAGATACGCAGTATTTT.

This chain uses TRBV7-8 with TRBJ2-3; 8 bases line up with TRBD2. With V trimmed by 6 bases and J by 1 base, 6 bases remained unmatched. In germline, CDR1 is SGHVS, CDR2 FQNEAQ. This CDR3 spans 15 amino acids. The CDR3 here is CASSAAAGGTDTQYF. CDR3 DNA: TGTGCCAGCAGTGCCGCAGCGGGGGGCACAGATACGCAGTATTTT.

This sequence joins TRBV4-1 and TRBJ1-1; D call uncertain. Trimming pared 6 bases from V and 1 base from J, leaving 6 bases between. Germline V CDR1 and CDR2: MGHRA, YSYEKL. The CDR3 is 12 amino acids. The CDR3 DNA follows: TGCGCCAGCAGGCTTGGGAACACTGAAGCTTTCTTT. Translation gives CASRLGNTEAFF.

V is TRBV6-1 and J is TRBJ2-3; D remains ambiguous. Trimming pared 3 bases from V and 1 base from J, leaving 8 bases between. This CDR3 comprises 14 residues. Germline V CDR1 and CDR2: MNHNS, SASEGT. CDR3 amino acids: CASSDRYGTDTQYF. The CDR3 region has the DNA TGTGCCAGCAGTGACCGGTATGGCACAGATACGCAGTATTTT.

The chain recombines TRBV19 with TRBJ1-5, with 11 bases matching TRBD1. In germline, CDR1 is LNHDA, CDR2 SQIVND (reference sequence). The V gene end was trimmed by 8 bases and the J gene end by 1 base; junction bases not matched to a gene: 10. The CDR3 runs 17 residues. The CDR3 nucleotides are TGTGCCAGTGGGGACAGGGGGATTGGGCTAAGCAATCAGCCCCAGCATTTT. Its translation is CASGDRGIGLSNQPQHF.

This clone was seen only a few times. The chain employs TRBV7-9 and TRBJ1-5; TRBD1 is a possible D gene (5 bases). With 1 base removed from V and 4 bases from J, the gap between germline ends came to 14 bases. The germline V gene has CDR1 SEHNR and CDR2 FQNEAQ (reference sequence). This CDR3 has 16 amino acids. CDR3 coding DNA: TGTGCCAGCAGCTTAGGTGGGGGACCTCGAAATCAGCCCCAGCATTTT. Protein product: CASSLGGGPRNQPQHF.

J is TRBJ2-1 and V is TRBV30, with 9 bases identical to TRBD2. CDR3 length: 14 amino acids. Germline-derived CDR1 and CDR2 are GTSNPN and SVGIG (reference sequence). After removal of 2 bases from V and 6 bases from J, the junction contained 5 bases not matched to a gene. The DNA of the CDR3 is TGTGCCTGGAGTTTGCGGGGGGGCCTCAATGAGCAGTTCTTC. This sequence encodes CAWSLRGGLNEQFF.

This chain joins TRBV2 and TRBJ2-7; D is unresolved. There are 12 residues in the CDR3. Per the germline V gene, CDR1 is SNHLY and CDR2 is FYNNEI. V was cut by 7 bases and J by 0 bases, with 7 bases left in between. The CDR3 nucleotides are TGTGCCAGCACCCCCGACTCCTACGAGCAGTACTTC. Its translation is CASTPDSYEQYF.

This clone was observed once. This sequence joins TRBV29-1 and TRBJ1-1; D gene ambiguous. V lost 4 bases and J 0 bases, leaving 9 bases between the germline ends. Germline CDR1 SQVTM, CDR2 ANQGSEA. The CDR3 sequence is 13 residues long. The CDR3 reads CSVGGRMNTEAFF. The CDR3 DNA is TGCAGCGTTGGGGGTCGGATGAACACTGAAGCTTTCTTT.

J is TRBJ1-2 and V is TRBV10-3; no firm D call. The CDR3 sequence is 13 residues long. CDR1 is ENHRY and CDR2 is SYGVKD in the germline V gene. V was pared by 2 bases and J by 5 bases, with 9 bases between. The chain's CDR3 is CAISEEQRYGYTF. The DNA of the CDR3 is TGTGCCATCAGTGAGGAACAGCGGTATGGCTACACCTTC.

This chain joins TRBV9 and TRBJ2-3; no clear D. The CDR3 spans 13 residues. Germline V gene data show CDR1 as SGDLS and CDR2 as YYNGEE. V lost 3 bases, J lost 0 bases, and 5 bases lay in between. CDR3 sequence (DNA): TGTGCCAGCAGCGGTATGAGCACAGATACGCAGTATTTT. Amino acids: CASSGMSTDTQYF. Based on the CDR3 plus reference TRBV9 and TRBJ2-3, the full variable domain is DSGVTQTPKHLITATGQRVTLRCSPRSGDLSVYWYQQSLDQGLQFLIQYYNGEERAKGNILERFSAQQFPDLHSELNLSSLELGDSALYFCASSGMSTDTQYFGPGTRLTVL.

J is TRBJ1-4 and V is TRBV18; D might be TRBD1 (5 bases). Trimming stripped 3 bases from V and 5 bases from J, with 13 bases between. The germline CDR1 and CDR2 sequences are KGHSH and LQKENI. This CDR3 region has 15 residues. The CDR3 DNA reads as TGTGCCAGCTCACCTCAGGGAAGAGCAAATGAAAAACTGTTTTTT. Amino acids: CASSPQGRANEKLFF.

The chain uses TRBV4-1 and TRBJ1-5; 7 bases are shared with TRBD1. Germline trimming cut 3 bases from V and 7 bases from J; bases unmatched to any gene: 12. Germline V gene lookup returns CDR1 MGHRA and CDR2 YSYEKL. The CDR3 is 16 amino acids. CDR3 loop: CASSHGQANRDQPQHF. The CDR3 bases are TGCGCCAGCAGCCATGGACAGGCCAACCGGGACCAGCCCCAGCATTTT.

The CDR3 protein is CASSLNERTNNEQFF. The CDR3 nucleotides are TGTGCCAGCAGCTTGAACGAGCGGACCAACAATGAGCAGTTCTTC. The chain uses TRBV5-5 and TRBJ2-1; D is possibly TRBD2 (5 bases). The V gene lost 1 base and the J gene lost 5 bases, with 13 bases spanning the gap. The germline V gene encodes CDR1 SGHKS and CDR2 YYEKEE (reference sequence). The CDR3 length is 15 residues.

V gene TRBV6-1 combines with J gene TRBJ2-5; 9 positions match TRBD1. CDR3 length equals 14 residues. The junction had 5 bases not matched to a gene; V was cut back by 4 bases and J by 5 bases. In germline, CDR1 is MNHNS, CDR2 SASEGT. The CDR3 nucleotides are TGTGCCAGCAGTGCACAGGGGGCAGGGGAGACCCAGTACTTC. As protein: CASSAQGAGETQYF.

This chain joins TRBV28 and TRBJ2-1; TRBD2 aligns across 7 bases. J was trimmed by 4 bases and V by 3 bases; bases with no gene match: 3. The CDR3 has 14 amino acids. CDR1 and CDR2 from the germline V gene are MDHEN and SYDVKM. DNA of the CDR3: TGTGCCAGCAGTTTGGCGGGGGAATACAATGAGCAGTTCTTC. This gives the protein CASSLAGEYNEQFF.